One sample yielded the 4 T cell receptor beta chains listed below, sequenced in a study of cytomegalovirus exposure and HLA in healthy donors. Researchers ran the PCR with 60 Vbeta and 13 Jbeta primers. Only in-frame clones appear in the TCRdb table, and some are missing; sequencing was by immunoSEQ multiplex PCR. Of around 190,000 clones in the sample, over 75% were seen once. The sample consisted of PBMCs. Every receptor here comes from a woman younger than 45 in good health and CMV-seronegative.

This chain uses TRBV4-2 with TRBJ2-7, with TRBD2 matching over 7 bases. CDR3 length: 17 residues. After removal of 0 bases from V and 2 bases from J, the junction contained 10 bases not matched to a gene. Germline CDR1 and CDR2: LGHNA and YNFKEQ. The CDR3 loop is CASSQDFRREIPYEQYF. The CDR3 region has the DNA TGTGCCAGCAGCCAAGACTTTAGGCGGGAGATTCCCTACGAGCAGTACTTC.

The rearrangement joins TRBV29-1 to TRBJ1-1; D gene ambiguous. V lost 4 bases to trimming and J lost 5 bases, with 5 bases between them. The V gene's germline CDR1 is SQVTM and CDR2 ANQGSEA. This CDR3 is 10 amino acids long. The CDR3 bases are TGCAGCGTTGCGGAGACTGAAGCTTTCTTT. This translates into CSVAETEAFF.

The genes are TRBV5-1 and TRBJ2-1, with TRBD2 identical over 12 bases. V trimming: 4 bases; J trimming: 8 bases; junction bases outside the gene matches: 16. CDR1 SGHRS and CDR2 YFSETQ come from the germline V gene. The CDR3 consists of 18 residues. The CDR3, as DNA: TGCGCCAGCAGCGTCCGGGCTACCTCTAGCGGGAGGGAGGATGAGCAGTTCTTC. It encodes CASSVRATSSGREDEQFF.

This clone was counted only a few times. The genes are TRBV18 and TRBJ2-7, with a weak D call TRBD1 (7 bases). This CDR3 has 16 residues. Germline CDR1 KGHSH, CDR2 LQKENI. The ends were cut back, 2 bases at V and 0 bases at J, with 14 bases in the middle. CDR3 nucleotides: TGTGCCAGCTCACCAAGGGCGCGGGACAGCTCCTACGAGCAGTACTTC. The encoded protein is CASSPRARDSSYEQYF. Filled out from reference TRBV18 and TRBJ2-7, the complete variable domain reads NAGVMQNPRHLVRRRGQEARLRCSPMKGHSHVYWYRQLPEEGLKFMVYLQKENIIDESGMPKERFSAEFPKEGPSILRIQQVVRGDSAAYFCASSPRARDSSYEQYFGPGTRLTVT.